This passage covers 21 T cell receptor beta chains from one sample sequenced in a study of blood T cell repertoires in COVID-19 (TCRdb year 2020). Libraries came from the immunoSEQ multiplex PCR assay. Here the immuneACCESS table is served through TCRdb, limited to in-frame sequences with V and J called. Missing clones are a known gap in these copies; in checked studies unresolved V genes cover under half, and the rest lacks a known reason. The sample table lists some 200,000 clones, 94% of them with a count of one. The leading ten clones occupy approximately 0.8% of the sample. Sample: peripheral blood. Source of these receptors: a man aged 25-40 years with COVID-19, enrolled during active disease.

This sequence joins TRBV11-2 and TRBJ1-2, with TRBD1 matching over 7 bases. J was trimmed by 9 bases and V by 4 bases; bases with no gene match: 8. The CDR3 length is 13 residues. In germline, CDR1 is SGHAT, CDR2 FQNNGV. The CDR3 region is CASSSLQQGRYTF. The CDR3 DNA is TGTGCCAGCAGCTCACTCCAACAGGGGCGCTACACCTTC.

V gene TRBV13 combines with J gene TRBJ2-7; TRBD2 aligns across 9 bases. In germline, CDR1 is PRHDT, CDR2 FYEKMQ (reference sequence). V shed 1 base and J 4 bases; nucleotides not matched to a gene: 5. This CDR3 has 15 amino acids. CDR3 sequence: CASSLERRGGYEQYF. Here the CDR3 DNA reads TGTGCCAGCAGCTTAGAGCGGCGGGGGGGTTACGAGCAGTACTTC.

This chain links TRBV6-5 with TRBJ1-3, with D tentatively TRBD1 (6 bases). Germline V gene sequence: CDR1 MNHEY, CDR2 SVGAGI. This CDR3 region has 16 residues. Trimming removed 4 bases at V and 0 bases at J, with 13 bases between. CDR3 in DNA: TGTGCCAGCAGTTCTCTAGACAGGAGCTCTGGAAACACCATATATTTT. Protein sequence: CASSSLDRSSGNTIYF.

The chain carries TRBV28 and TRBJ1-5; no reliable D call. The CDR3 covers 15 residues. V was shortened by 5 bases and J by 0 bases, with 11 bases between the two germline ends. Looked up from germline, CDR1 is MDHEN and CDR2 is SYDVKM. CDR3 bases: TGTGCCAGCAGTAACGCGGCCGTTAGCAATCAGCCCCAGCATTTT. Translated: CASSNAAVSNQPQHF.

This clone has a single count. The rearrangement joins TRBV7-9 to TRBJ1-1; D call uncertain. Trimming removed 2 bases at V and 0 bases at J, with 10 bases between. CDR3 size: 15 residues. Germline CDR1 and CDR2: SEHNR and FQNEAQ (reference sequence). CDR3 sequence (DNA): TGTGCCAGCAGCTTATATCCAGAAATGAACACTGAAGCTTTCTTT. This sequence encodes CASSLYPEMNTEAFF.

This clone was counted once. J is TRBJ2-1 and V is TRBV7-6, with 7 bases identical to TRBD2. V gave up 4 bases and J gave up 4 bases; unmatched junction bases: 13. CDR1 is SGHVS and CDR2 is FNYEAQ in the germline V gene. The CDR3 length is 17 residues. CDR3 residues: CASSSQLAGVIYNEQFF. The CDR3 coding sequence is TGTGCCAGCAGCTCACAGCTGGCGGGGGTAATATACAATGAGCAGTTCTTC.

The chain joins TRBV5-1 to TRBJ1-3; 8 bases line up with TRBD1. This CDR3 spans 15 amino acids. V lost 1 base, J lost 1 base, and 1 base stayed unmatched. CDR1 and CDR2 from the germline V gene are SGHRS and YFSETQ. CDR3 nucleotide sequence: TGCGCCAGCAGCTTGACAGGGGGATCTGGAAACACCATATATTTT. This gives the protein CASSLTGGSGNTIYF.

The chain links TRBV11-1 to TRBJ2-5, with 11 bases aligning to TRBD2. V lost 5 bases, J lost 5 bases, and 7 bases stayed unmatched. From germline, CDR1 is SGHAT and CDR2 FQDESV (reference sequence). The CDR3 contains 15 residues. For the CDR3, the DNA is TGTGCCAGCAGCCCAACCGGGACTAGCGGTGAGACCCAGTACTTC. This encodes CASSPTGTSGETQYF.

The chain joins TRBV10-3 to TRBJ1-2; 9 bases are a match to TRBD1. Germline values: CDR1 ENHRY, CDR2 SYGVKD. The CDR3 covers 14 residues. The ends lost 2 bases at V and 8 bases at J; junction bases unmatched: 6. CDR3 DNA sequence: TGTGCCATCAGTGAGGGACAGGGGTCGGGAGGCTACACCTTC. Its protein is CAISEGQGSGGYTF.

The chain is built from TRBV5-1 and TRBJ2-1; 7 bases agree with TRBD1. This CDR3 spans 14 amino acids. Germline-derived CDR1 and CDR2 are SGHRS and YFSETQ. After removal of 1 base from V and 5 bases from J, the junction contained 3 bases not matched to a gene. The CDR3 is CASSLSGQNNEQFF. The CDR3 DNA reads TGCGCCAGCAGCTTGTCGGGACAGAACAATGAGCAGTTCTTC.

The CDR3 sequence is CASSVNGGGRDTIYF. In DNA form, the CDR3 reads TGTGCCAGCAGCGTAAATGGCGGCGGCCGGGACACCATATATTTT. The genes are TRBV9 and TRBJ1-3, with D uncertain. Per germline, CDR1 SGDLS and CDR2 YYNGEE. The V end lost 1 base, the J end lost 8 bases, and 16 bases lay between the germline ends. The CDR3 extends over 15 amino acids.

V is TRBV6-2 or TRBV6-3 and J is TRBJ1-5, with 10 bases identical to TRBD1. CDR3 length equals 14 residues. Germline trimming cut 2 bases from V and 6 bases from J; bases unmatched to any gene: 1. Germline-derived CDR1 and CDR2 are MNHEY and SVGEGT. The CDR3 here is CASSYDRGRQPQHF. The CDR3 nucleotides read TGTGCCAGCAGTTACGACAGGGGGCGTCAGCCCCAGCATTTT.

This CDR3 reads CASSFDSGGFTDTQYF. DNA for the CDR3: TGCGCCAGCAGTTTCGATAGCGGGGGGTTCACAGATACGCAGTATTTT. The chain employs TRBV5-1 and TRBJ2-3; 10 positions agree with TRBD2. From germline, CDR1 is SGHRS and CDR2 YFSETQ. This CDR3 has 16 residues. V was clipped by 5 bases and J by 2 bases; unmatched bases: 8.

The chain uses TRBV19 and TRBJ2-7; 7 bases line up with TRBD1. Germline trimming cut 5 bases from V and 5 bases from J; bases unmatched to any gene: 6. CDR3 length: 13 residues. Germline V CDR1 and CDR2: LNHDA, SQIVND (reference sequence). The CDR3 DNA sequence: TGTGCCAGTAGTCCCAGACAGGGTGACGAGCAGTACTTC. Its translation: CASSPRQGDEQYF.

This clone is a singleton in its sample. CDR3: CASSLRGYNEQFF. For the CDR3, the DNA is TGTGCCAGCAGCTTGAGGGGGTACAATGAGCAGTTCTTC. V is TRBV11-3 and J is TRBJ2-1; possibly TRBD1 for D (6 bases). Germline V lookup: CDR1 SGHNT, CDR2 YENEEA. V was cut by 3 bases and J by 4 bases, with 7 bases left in between. The CDR3 loop spans 13 amino acids.

The chain combines TRBV27 with TRBJ2-6, with D maybe TRBD2 (6 bases). The germline V gene encodes CDR1 MNHEY and CDR2 SMNVEV (reference sequence). There are 16 residues in the CDR3. V was trimmed by 0 bases and J by 4 bases, leaving 10 bases between them. This CDR3 is CASSLSRGNGANVLTF. DNA for the CDR3: TGTGCCAGCAGTTTATCACGGGGGAACGGGGCCAACGTCCTGACTTTC.

This clone was seen just once. The chain uses TRBV7-9 and TRBJ1-3, with D possibly matching TRBD1 (6 bases). Germline CDR1 and CDR2: SEHNR and FQNEAQ (reference sequence). The CDR3 spans 14 residues. Deletions cut 2 bases from V and 4 bases from J, with 9 bases between. The CDR3 here is CASSLLGQGNTIYF. Here the CDR3 DNA reads TGTGCCAGCAGCTTACTTGGACAGGGAAACACCATATATTTT.

This chain connects TRBV2 to TRBJ1-6; a weak D match, TRBD1 (6 bases). This CDR3 region has 15 residues. In germline, CDR1 is SNHLY, CDR2 FYNNEI. The germline V and J ends were trimmed by 6 bases and 4 bases, with 13 bases remaining between them. The CDR3 DNA is TGTGCCAGCAGCTCGGACAGCCCATATAATTCACCCCTCCACTTT. Its translation is CASSSDSPYNSPLHF. The full variable domain, in which reference TRBV2 and TRBJ1-6 provide the parts outside the CDR3, is EPEVTQTPSHQVTQMGQEVILRCVPISNHLYFYWYRQILGQKVEFLVSFYNNEISEKSEIFDDQFSVERPDGSNFTLKIRSTKLEDSAMYFCASSSDSPYNSPLHFGNGTRLTVT.

J is TRBJ2-7 and V is TRBV6-5, with 12 nucleotides matching TRBD1. Germline trimming cut 5 bases from V and 4 bases from J; bases unmatched to any gene: 6. This CDR3 has 15 amino acids. The V gene's germline CDR1 is MNHEY and CDR2 SVGAGI. The chain's CDR3 is CASSPRDRGRYEQYF. The CDR3 DNA reads TGTGCCAGCAGTCCCCGGGACAGGGGGCGTTACGAGCAGTACTTC.

This clone is a singleton in its sample. The chain joins TRBV24-1 to TRBJ1-2, with 7 positions matching TRBD1. This CDR3 region has 14 residues. The V segment lost 4 bases and the J segment 5 bases; nucleotides outside the gene matches: 6. CDR1 and CDR2 (germline): KGHDR, SFDVKD. The CDR3 sequence: CATSDTDRLYGYTF. DNA of the CDR3: TGTGCCACCAGTGACACGGACAGGTTATATGGCTACACCTTC.

The V and J genes are TRBV2 and TRBJ2-2; tentative D call: TRBD1 (5 bases). V dropped 3 bases and J dropped 6 bases, with 8 bases sitting between them. This CDR3 contains 13 residues. Germline CDR1 and CDR2: SNHLY and FYNNEI. The CDR3 reads CASSDRDAGELFF. The CDR3 DNA sequence: TGTGCCAGCAGTGACAGGGATGCCGGGGAGCTGTTTTTT.